The T cell receptor (beta chain) under discussion was sequenced for a study of cytotoxic CD8 clonotypes in ibrutinib-treated CLL. Study details: After a median of about 70 months, about 14 patients stayed remitted and some 12 progressed; responses had been partial in some 25 and complete in 2.

TCRdb keeps only in-frame clones here, not all; method: immunoSEQ multiplex PCR. The sample holds 97,000 or so clones, approximately 78% seen once. CDR1 is GTSNPN, CDR2 SVGIG, per germline (reference sequence). V gave up 0 bases and J gave up 6 bases, with 8 bases separating them. The CDR3 runs to 13 residues. Frozen-stored PBMCs produced roughly 2 micrograms of genomic DNA for TCR beta libraries. Regarding this clone: Its antigen remains unknown.

Broader study findings: Baseline clonality exceeded age-matched healthy donors and tracked circulating CD8+ T-cell counts. Clonality rose at ibrutinib response, held steady in sustained remission, and fell toward baseline at progression.

The receptor comes from a human donor with chronic lymphocytic leukemia. Sequences were derived from PBMCs, sampled after 12 months of ibrutinib treatment. V and J are TRBV30 and TRBJ2-2; no clear D. The CDR3 coding sequence is TGTGCCTGGAGTGTACTGACGGCCGGGGAGCTGTTTTTT. Amino acid sequence: CAWSVLTAGELFF.